A single sample is the source of the 14 T cell receptor beta chains below, sequenced in a study of blood T cell repertoires in COVID-19. Method: immunoSEQ multiplex PCR; TCRdb's copy keeps in-frame clones and lacks some. Among 60,000 to 75,000 clones listed, 90% to 95% were seen once. The sequencing sample was made of peripheral blood. These receptors were taken from a man aged 35 to 55 with COVID-19, enrolled during active disease.

The CDR3 is CASSSDSNYGYTF. In nucleotides, the CDR3 is TGTGCCAGCAGCTCCGACAGCAACTATGGCTACACCTTC. J is TRBJ1-2 and V is TRBV7-9; TRBD1 is a possible D gene (5 bases). The CDR3 covers 13 residues. V was pared by 4 bases and J by 2 bases, with 8 bases between. The germline gives CDR1 SEHNR, CDR2 FQNEAQ (reference sequence).

The V call is TRBV5-1, the J call TRBJ2-7; 9 positions match TRBD1. CDR3 length: 17 residues. In germline, CDR1 is SGHRS, CDR2 YFSETQ. The J segment lost 5 bases and the V segment lost 0 bases, leaving 12 bases of the junction unmatched. CDR3 DNA sequence: TGCGCCAGCAGCTTGGCCCCGTTGACAGGGGGGTTCAACGAGCAGTACTTC. Translating gives CASSLAPLTGGFNEQYF.

The rearrangement joins TRBV18 to TRBJ2-7, with 11 bases lining up with TRBD2. J lost 4 bases, V lost 8 bases, and 10 bases had no gene match. Germline values: CDR1 KGHSH, CDR2 LQKENI. The CDR3 is 15 residues long. CDR3 nucleotides: TGTGCCAGCCGATCTGGGGGGACTAGCGGTTACGAGCAGTACTTC. As protein: CASRSGGTSGYEQYF.

This chain links TRBV5-4 with TRBJ2-2; D may be TRBD1 (6 bases). V was trimmed by 3 bases and J by 4 bases, leaving 16 bases between them. CDR1 is SGHNT and CDR2 is YYREEE in the germline V gene (reference sequence). This CDR3 contains 16 residues. The CDR3 DNA reads as TGTGCCAGCAGCTCGGACGTTAACAGGGTCACCGGGGAGCTGTTTTTT. Translating it yields CASSSDVNRVTGELFF.

The gene calls are TRBV7-3 and TRBJ2-1, with 9 bases fitting TRBD1. V lost 0 bases and J lost 2; bases outside the gene matches: 2. Germline-derived CDR1 and CDR2 are SGHTA and FQGTGA. CDR3 length: 16 amino acids. The DNA for the CDR3 is TGTGCCAGCAGCTTAACCCGGGACAGGGCCTACAATGAGCAGTTCTTC. It yields the protein CASSLTRDRAYNEQFF.

The CDR3 bases are TGTGCCAGCAGCCTCAGACAGGGAGATTTGGAGACCCAGTACTTC. Translated: CASSLRQGDLETQYF. The chain carries TRBV5-6 and TRBJ2-5; 7 nucleotides match TRBD1. This CDR3 is 15 amino acids long. J gave up 5 bases and V 4 bases, and 11 bases lay outside the gene matches. CDR1 SGHDT and CDR2 YYEEEE come from the germline V gene. The full variable domain, with the rest looked up from reference TRBV5-6 and TRBJ2-5, is DAGVTQSPTHLIKTRGQQVTLRCSPKSGHDTVSWYQQALGQGPQFIFQYYEEEERQRGNFPDRFSGHQFPNYSSELNVNALLLGDSALYLCASSLRQGDLETQYFGPGTRLLVL.

CDR3 sequence reads: CASRTSPADTQYF. CDR3 DNA: TGTGCCAGCAGGACTAGCCCAGCAGATACGCAGTATTTT. The V and J genes are TRBV6-5 and TRBJ2-3; 7 bases align to TRBD2. The CDR3 is made up of 13 amino acids. The V and J ends lost 6 bases and 4 bases, in that order; junction bases with no gene match: 4. Germline CDR1 reads MNHEY; CDR2 reads SVGAGI.

This chain links TRBV7-7 with TRBJ2-2; 10 bases fit TRBD1. J lost 5 bases, V lost 0 bases, and 3 bases had no gene match. CDR3 length: 16 residues. Per germline, CDR1 SSHAT and CDR2 FNYEAQ (reference sequence). The CDR3 loop is CASSLAGGQGTGELFF. The CDR3 DNA sequence: TGTGCCAGCAGCTTAGCGGGGGGACAGGGGACCGGGGAGCTGTTTTTT.

Only one count was recorded for this clone. The chain carries TRBV7-2 and TRBJ1-1, with unresolved D. There are 12 residues in the CDR3. Per the germline V gene, CDR1 is SGHTA and CDR2 is FQGNSA. Trimming removed 4 bases from V and 1 base from J, with 4 bases in between. CDR3 sequence reads: CASSYRNTEAFF. CDR3 DNA sequence: TGTGCCAGCAGCTACAGGAACACTGAAGCTTTCTTT.

The chain recombines TRBV2 with TRBJ2-2, with 13 bases lining up with TRBD2. The CDR3 contains 17 residues. Germline V gene sequence: CDR1 SNHLY, CDR2 FYNNEI. V gave up 6 bases and J gave up 4 bases; unmatched junction bases: 8. The CDR3 spells CASRGGTSGEVTGELFF. CDR3 in DNA: TGTGCCAGCAGGGGAGGGACTAGCGGGGAGGTCACCGGGGAGCTGTTTTTT.

In nucleotides, the CDR3 is TGTGCCAGCAGCTTAGAGCCACAGGGTCTGGGCACAGATACGCAGTATTTT. Translating it yields CASSLEPQGLGTDTQYF. The chain combines TRBV11-2 with TRBJ2-3, with a possible D match to TRBD1 (6 bases). Germline loops: CDR1 SGHAT, CDR2 FQNNGV. CDR3 length equals 17 residues. The V gene lost 0 bases and the J gene lost 1 base, with 14 bases spanning the gap.

This chain links TRBV7-9 with TRBJ1-1; 9 bases match TRBD1. CDR1 is SEHNR and CDR2 is FQNEAQ in the germline V gene (reference sequence). The CDR3 totals 16 residues. The V gene end was trimmed by 8 bases and the J gene end by 0 bases; junction bases not matched to a gene: 10. CDR3 in DNA: TGTGCCAGCGGACGACTCGGGACAGGGTTGAACACTGAAGCTTTCTTT. Protein: CASGRLGTGLNTEAFF.

V gene TRBV28 combines with J gene TRBJ2-3; D may be TRBD2 (6 bases). This CDR3 has 13 amino acids. Trimming removed 5 bases from V and 4 bases from J, with 10 bases in between. Germline V gives CDR1 MDHEN, CDR2 SYDVKM. CDR3 nucleotide sequence: TGTGCCAGCAGTCTCACTAGCCCAGATACGCAGTATTTT. Translating gives CASSLTSPDTQYF.

The rearrangement uses TRBV5-4 and TRBJ2-3; possibly TRBD2 for D (6 bases). The CDR3 extends over 17 amino acids. V lost 0 bases to trimming and J lost 0 bases, with 14 bases between them. Per germline, CDR1 SGHNT and CDR2 YYREEE (reference sequence). The CDR3 region is CASSLDVGDSSTDTQYF. The CDR3, as DNA: TGTGCCAGCAGCTTGGATGTAGGGGACTCTAGCACAGATACGCAGTATTTT.